Listed below are T cell receptor beta chains from one sample, sequenced in a study of blood T cell repertoires in COVID-19. The repertoire was sequenced with immunoSEQ multiplex PCR; TCRdb's copy has only in-frame clones and lacks some. Of a few hundred thousand clones listed, roughly 90% are singletons. Input material: peripheral blood. These receptors all stem from a woman in her 40s who had recovered from COVID-19. Each CDR3 is given with its conserved first and last residue. The order of the fields is D gene, J gene, V gene, clone size, CDR3 length, CDR3 protein, CDR3 DNA. D genes are given only for firm matches. Clone size appears in some rows only: once, few, many, or a class for an expanded clone.

d_gene: NA
j_gene: TRBJ1-6
v_gene: TRBV15
abundance: NA
len: 13
CDR3aa: CATSRDRVSPLHF
CDR3nt: TGTGCCACCAGCAGAGATCGGGTTTCACCCCTCCACTTT

d_gene: TRBD1
j_gene: TRBJ1-2
v_gene: TRBV6-1
abundance: once
len: 14
CDR3aa: CASSDPGQDYGYTF
CDR3nt: TGTGCCAGCAGTGACCCGGGACAGGATTATGGCTACACCTTC

d_gene: TRBD1
j_gene: TRBJ1-1
v_gene: TRBV13
abundance: NA
len: 13
CDR3aa: CASSLRQGRGAFF
CDR3nt: TGTGCCAGCAGCTTAAGACAGGGCCGGGGAGCTTTCTTT

d_gene: NA
j_gene: TRBJ1-1
v_gene: TRBV5-1
abundance: NA
len: 14
CDR3aa: CASSLGAGSTEAFF
CDR3nt: TGCGCCAGCAGCTTGGGGGCGGGGTCGACTGAAGCTTTCTTT

d_gene: NA
j_gene: TRBJ1-6
v_gene: TRBV12-3/TRBV12-4
abundance: NA
len: 13
CDR3aa: CASTLGASSPLHF
CDR3nt: TGTGCCAGCACCCTGGGGGCTTCTTCACCCCTCCACTTT

d_gene: TRBD1
j_gene: TRBJ2-5
v_gene: TRBV5-5
abundance: NA
len: 13
CDR3aa: CASSRDRVETQYF
CDR3nt: TGTGCCAGCAGCCGGGACAGGGTGGAGACCCAGTACTTC

d_gene: TRBD2
j_gene: TRBJ2-1
v_gene: TRBV3-1/TRBV3-2
abundance: NA
len: 16
CDR3aa: CASSQAGLAVYNEQFF
CDR3nt: TGTGCCAGCAGCCAAGCCGGACTAGCGGTCTACAATGAGCAGTTCTTC

d_gene: TRBD2
j_gene: TRBJ2-1
v_gene: TRBV7-3
abundance: once
len: 17
CDR3aa: CASSLTASGYPYNEQFF
CDR3nt: TGTGCCAGCAGCTTAACGGCTAGCGGGTATCCCTACAATGAGCAGTTCTTC

d_gene: TRBD1
j_gene: TRBJ1-3
v_gene: TRBV7-8
abundance: few
len: 14
CDR3aa: CASSRQGSGNTIYF
CDR3nt: TGTGCCAGCAGCCGACAGGGCTCTGGAAACACCATATATTTT

d_gene: NA
j_gene: TRBJ2-7
v_gene: TRBV21-1
abundance: NA
len: 13
CDR3aa: CASSWGSVYEQYF
CDR3nt: TGTGCCAGCAGCTGGGGTAGCGTATACGAGCAGTACTTC

d_gene: TRBD1
j_gene: TRBJ2-7
v_gene: TRBV19
abundance: few
len: 16
CDR3aa: CASSPLLGTDAYEQYF
CDR3nt: TGTGCCAGTAGTCCCCTCTTGGGGACAGACGCCTACGAGCAGTACTTC

d_gene: NA
j_gene: TRBJ2-3
v_gene: TRBV30
abundance: once
len: 15
CDR3aa: CAWSPKTVSTDTQYF
CDR3nt: TGTGCCTGGAGTCCCAAGACAGTTAGCACAGATACGCAGTATTTT

d_gene: NA
j_gene: TRBJ2-7
v_gene: TRBV27
abundance: once
len: 14
CDR3aa: CASREDHGIHEQYF
CDR3nt: TGTGCCAGCAGGGAGGATCACGGTATCCACGAGCAGTACTTC

d_gene: NA
j_gene: TRBJ1-5
v_gene: TRBV2
abundance: NA
len: 16
CDR3aa: CASSVEPGPEDQPQHF
CDR3nt: TGTGCCAGCAGTGTCGAGCCGGGCCCGGAGGATCAGCCCCAGCATTTT

d_gene: NA
j_gene: TRBJ1-1
v_gene: TRBV19
abundance: NA
len: 13
CDR3aa: CASSISGTTEAFF
CDR3nt: TGTGCCAGTAGTATTTCAGGAACCACTGAAGCTTTCTTT

d_gene: NA
j_gene: TRBJ2-3
v_gene: TRBV2
abundance: NA
len: 14
CDR3aa: CASSARQTTDTQYF
CDR3nt: TGTGCCAGCAGTGCCCGACAGACTACAGATACGCAGTATTTT

d_gene: NA
j_gene: TRBJ2-7
v_gene: TRBV27
abundance: few
len: 11
CDR3aa: CASSSVGEQYF
CDR3nt: TGTGCCAGCAGTTCGGTTGGCGAGCAGTACTTC

d_gene: TRBD2
j_gene: TRBJ2-5
v_gene: TRBV5-1
abundance: NA
len: 16
CDR3aa: CASSLHLGTSLETQYF
CDR3nt: TGCGCCAGCAGCTTGCACCTCGGGACTAGTTTGGAGACCCAGTACTTC

d_gene: TRBD2
j_gene: TRBJ2-3
v_gene: TRBV19
abundance: NA
len: 14
CDR3aa: CASSLAESGNTQYF
CDR3nt: TGTGCCAGTAGTCTAGCGGAGAGCGGAAATACGCAGTATTTT

d_gene: TRBD2
j_gene: TRBJ2-2
v_gene: TRBV5-1
abundance: NA
len: 16
CDR3aa: CASSPGTSGNTGELFF
CDR3nt: TGCGCCAGCAGCCCCGGGACTAGCGGAAACACCGGGGAGCTGTTTTTT

d_gene: TRBD1
j_gene: TRBJ1-2
v_gene: TRBV11-2
abundance: NA
len: 13
CDR3aa: CASSLGQGYGYTF
CDR3nt: TGTGCCAGCAGCTTAGGACAGGGTTATGGCTACACCTTC

d_gene: TRBD1
j_gene: TRBJ2-7
v_gene: TRBV27
abundance: once
len: 14
CDR3aa: CASSPRTGGDEQYF
CDR3nt: TGTGCCAGCAGTCCCCGGACAGGGGGCGACGAGCAGTACTTC

d_gene: TRBD2
j_gene: TRBJ2-3
v_gene: TRBV7-9
abundance: NA
len: 16
CDR3aa: CASMGLAGDGTDTQYF
CDR3nt: TGTGCCAGCATGGGACTAGCGGGAGACGGCACAGATACGCAGTATTTT

d_gene: NA
j_gene: TRBJ1-4
v_gene: TRBV19
abundance: NA
len: 16
CDR3aa: CASRGSHRFDSVGLFF
CDR3nt: TGTGCCAGCAGGGGAAGCCACAGGTTCGATTCTGTGGGTCTGTTTTTT

d_gene: TRBD1
j_gene: TRBJ2-5
v_gene: TRBV7-2
abundance: NA
len: 15
CDR3aa: CASSPRDRVPETQYF
CDR3nt: TGTGCCAGCAGCCCAAGGGACAGGGTCCCAGAGACCCAGTACTTC

d_gene: TRBD2
j_gene: TRBJ2-1
v_gene: TRBV7-8
abundance: NA
len: 15
CDR3aa: CASSLPGLAGAGQFF
CDR3nt: TGTGCCAGCAGCTTACCGGGACTAGCGGGAGCTGGCCAGTTCTTC

d_gene: TRBD1
j_gene: TRBJ1-5
v_gene: TRBV27
abundance: NA
len: 14
CDR3aa: CASSLGTGGQPQHF
CDR3nt: TGTGCCAGCAGTTTAGGGACAGGGGGTCAGCCCCAGCATTTT

d_gene: TRBD1
j_gene: TRBJ1-6
v_gene: TRBV6-6
abundance: few
len: 16
CDR3aa: CASSYRGGAYNSPLHF
CDR3nt: TGTGCCAGCAGTTATCGAGGGGGCGCCTATAATTCACCCCTCCACTTT

d_gene: NA
j_gene: TRBJ2-2
v_gene: TRBV27
abundance: NA
len: 15
CDR3aa: CASSFVSGYAGELFF
CDR3nt: TGTGCCAGCAGTTTCGTGTCGGGGTACGCCGGGGAGCTGTTTTTT

d_gene: TRBD2
j_gene: TRBJ2-1
v_gene: TRBV18
abundance: NA
len: 13
CDR3aa: CASSPGTSGEQFF
CDR3nt: TGTGCCAGCTCACCGGGGACTAGCGGCGAGCAGTTCTTC

d_gene: NA
j_gene: TRBJ2-7
v_gene: TRBV7-9
abundance: NA
len: 13
CDR3aa: CASSLDRPDEQYF
CDR3nt: TGTGCCAGCAGCTTAGACAGGCCCGACGAGCAGTACTTC

d_gene: TRBD2
j_gene: TRBJ2-1
v_gene: TRBV24-1
abundance: NA
len: 15
CDR3aa: CATSDTTSADNEQFF
CDR3nt: TGTGCCACCAGTGATACGACTAGCGCAGACAATGAGCAGTTCTTC